This T cell receptor (beta chain) was sequenced during a study of cytomegalovirus exposure and HLA in healthy donors. Germline CDR1 is PRHDT and CDR2 is FYEKMQ (reference sequence). This CDR3 has 15 amino acids. The germline V and J ends were trimmed by 6 bases and 7 bases, with 19 bases remaining between them. Measured with immunoSEQ multiplex PCR; TCRdb has only the in-frame clones, and not every one. Here the sample spans 250,000 to 350,000 clones, approximately 91% being singletons. Sequenced input: PBMCs. This chain links TRBV13 with TRBJ2-1; D perhaps matches TRBD1 (5 bases). This receptor was taken from a man aged 25 to 40 in good health and CMV-seronegative. CDR3 in amino acids: CASSSGRGHRNEQFF. The CDR3 nucleotides are TGTGCCAGCAGTTCCGGAAGGGGTCATAGGAATGAGCAGTTCTTC. The full variable domain, completed using reference TRBV13 and TRBJ2-1, is AAGVIQSPRHLIKEKRETATLKCYPIPRHDTVYWYQQGPGQDPQFLISFYEKMQSDKGSIPDRFSAQQFSDYHSELNMSSLELGDSALYFCASSSGRGHRNEQFFGPGTRLTVL.